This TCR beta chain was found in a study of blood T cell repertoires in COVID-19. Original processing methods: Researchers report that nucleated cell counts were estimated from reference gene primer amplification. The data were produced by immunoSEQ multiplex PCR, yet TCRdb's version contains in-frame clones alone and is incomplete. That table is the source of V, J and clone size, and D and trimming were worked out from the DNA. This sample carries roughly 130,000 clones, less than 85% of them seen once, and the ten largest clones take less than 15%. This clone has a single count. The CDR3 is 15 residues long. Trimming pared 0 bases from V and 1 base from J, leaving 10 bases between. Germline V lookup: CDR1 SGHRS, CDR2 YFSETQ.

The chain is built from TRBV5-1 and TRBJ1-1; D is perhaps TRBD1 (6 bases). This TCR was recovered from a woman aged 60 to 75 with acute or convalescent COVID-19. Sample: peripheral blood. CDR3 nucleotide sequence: TGCGCCAGCAGCTTGGTGGGCAGGGGGAACACTGAAGCTTTCTTT. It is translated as CASSLVGRGNTEAFF.